The text below deals with one TCR beta chain. The antigen remains undetermined. This entry comes from a study of vaccination and CD4 T cells after COVID-19. Study-wide background: Cells were stimulated with overlapping spike peptide pools from SARS-CoV-2, HCoV-NL63, HCoV-OC43 and HCoV-229E.

With the Oncomine TCR Beta short-read assay, DNA from cultured CD4+ T cells was sequenced. TCRdb analysed the PCR reads with MiXCR anew, one entry per CDR3 protein. This sample yields 9,500 to 15,000 distinct CDR3 sequences, of which roughly 60% are seen a single time; over 20% belongs to the top ten. Stated treatment: roughly 10-day PBMC culture with coronavirus spike peptide pools or control peptides (ViraFEST assay). The specimen sequenced was CD4+ T cells from blood, cultured in vitro. The source of this sequence is a human donor who had recovered from COVID-19.

CDR3 nucleotides: TGCGCCAGCAGCCAAGGGGGCGTCCGAGCCTACAATGAGCAGTTCTTC. Its translation is CASSQGGVRAYNEQFF. The rearrangement joins TRBV4-1 to TRBJ2-1, with D perhaps TRBD1 (5 bases). V was pared by 1 base and J by 2 bases, with 12 bases between. Looked up from germline, CDR1 is MGHRA and CDR2 is YSYEKL. The CDR3 is 16 amino acids.